The source of this T cell receptor (beta chain) is a study of persistence of HIV-infected CD4 T cells. Notes on the study in general: Compared with CD3/CD28-stimulated cells, CMV- and Gag-responding cells showed lower TCRbeta richness.

As concerns this clone: Its antigen is undetermined.

Sequencing used immunoSEQ version 4 in survey mode. Using immunoSEQ multiplex PCR, the repertoire was profiled, and TCRdb retains in-frame clones only, with some absent. Of more than 25,000 clones in the sample, more than 75% were seen once. The stimulus was lysate of CMV-infected fibroblasts, around 10 ug/mL. Sorted nonresponding memory CD4+ T cells were CD40L-negative, CD69-negative, CD45RO-high. For at least 4 years, plasma HIV-1 RNA was undetectable (<50 copies/mL). Trimming shortened V by 4 bases and J by 3 bases, and 9 bases separated the two germline ends. Germline loops: CDR1 WSHSY, CDR2 SAAADI. The CDR3 consists of 13 residues.

The V call is TRBV10-2, the J call TRBJ2-5; a possible D gene is TRBD1 (6 bases). Sequenced here: CD4+ T cells sorted from PBMCs after roughly 17-hour stimulation, sampled from a patient who received antiretroviral therapy. The sequence came from an adult woman with HIV who was CMV-seropositive. As DNA, the CDR3 is TGCGCCAGCAGTGTGGGGGCTAAAGAGACCCAGTACTTC. Its translation is CASSVGAKETQYF.